These 31 T cell receptor beta chains were sequenced from one sample in a study of blood T cell repertoires in COVID-19. This table comes from immunoSEQ multiplex PCR, and its TCRdb copy is limited to in-frame clones, with some not included. The data contain 300,000 to 450,000 clones, about 90% of them singletons. The material sequenced was peripheral blood. The receptors derive from a woman younger than 45 with COVID-19, enrolled during active disease.

This chain joins TRBV19 and TRBJ1-5, with D possibly being TRBD1 (6 bases). This CDR3 is 13 amino acids long. V lost 5 bases and J 7 bases, leaving 12 bases between the germline ends. Germline loops: CDR1 LNHDA, CDR2 SQIVND (reference sequence). CDR3: CASSRSGEQPQHF. Here the CDR3 DNA reads TGTGCCAGTAGTCGGTCAGGGGAGCAGCCCCAGCATTTT.

V is TRBV9 and J is TRBJ2-1; TRBD1 agrees at 8 bases. This CDR3 is 16 amino acids long. Trimming removed 3 bases from V and 1 base from J; junction bases left unmatched: 6. Germline assignment: CDR1 SGDLS and CDR2 YYNGEE. The CDR3: CASSGAGGGSYNEQFF. CDR3 nucleotides: TGTGCCAGCAGCGGCGCAGGGGGCGGGTCCTACAATGAGCAGTTCTTC.

J is TRBJ2-4 and V is TRBV19, with a tentative D call TRBD2 (7 bases). Germline V gene sequence: CDR1 LNHDA, CDR2 SQIVND (reference sequence). The length of the CDR3 is 14 residues. The V and J ends lost 5 bases and 5 bases respectively, with 13 bases between them. Here the CDR3 DNA reads TGTGCCAGTAGTCCCCAGGGGAGGGAAAACATTCAGTACTTC. Translated: CASSPQGRENIQYF. Drawing the rest from reference TRBV19 and TRBJ2-4, the complete variable domain is DGGITQSPKYLFRKEGQNVTLSCEQNLNHDAMYWYRQDPGQGLRLIYYSQIVNDFQKGDIAEGYSVSREKKESFPLTVTSAQKNPTAFYLCASSPQGRENIQYFGAGTRLSVL.

V gene TRBV3-1 (or the pseudogene TRBV3-2) combines with J gene TRBJ2-7, with D unclear. Trimming left V 1 base short and J 0 bases short, with 4 bases between. The CDR3 is 13 residues long. Germline CDR1 is LGHDT and CDR2 is YNNKEL (reference sequence). The CDR3 sequence: CASSQAGSYEQYF. CDR3 sequence (DNA): TGTGCCAGCAGCCAAGCCGGCTCCTACGAGCAGTACTTC.

The gene calls are TRBV4-2 and TRBJ1-4; a possible D gene is TRBD1 (5 bases). V lost 0 bases to trimming and J lost 7 bases, with 9 bases between them. Germline CDR1 is LGHNA and CDR2 is YNFKEQ. The length of the CDR3 is 14 residues. The CDR3 nucleotides read TGTGCCAGCAGCCAAGAAGGGGATAGTGAAAAACTGTTTTTT. It yields the protein CASSQEGDSEKLFF.

The chain employs TRBV28 and TRBJ2-5; D unresolved. V lost 4 bases and J lost 0, with 18 bases in between. CDR1 MDHEN and CDR2 SYDVKM come from the germline V gene. This CDR3 has 17 residues. DNA of the CDR3: TGTGCCAGCAGTTCCCCCCCCTGGCGCAGGAACCAAGAGACCCAGTACTTC. Protein product: CASSSPPWRRNQETQYF.

V usage is TRBV27 and J usage is TRBJ2-7, with D possibly being TRBD2 (7 bases). The CDR3 length is 15 residues. V dropped 2 bases and J dropped 2 bases, with 13 bases sitting between them. Per the germline V gene, CDR1 is MNHEY and CDR2 is SMNVEV (reference sequence). The CDR3 protein is CASSLDRGAAYEQYF. CDR3 in DNA: TGTGCCAGCAGTTTAGACCGGGGGGCGGCCTACGAGCAGTACTTC.

The J gene is TRBJ2-7, the V gene TRBV23-1; D perhaps matches TRBD1 (6 bases). TRBV23-1 is an ORF, and what it does is uncertain. There are 16 residues in the CDR3. V dropped 3 bases and J dropped 0 bases, with 15 bases sitting between them. This CDR3 reads CASSQQQGWGSYEQYV. The CDR3, as DNA: TGCGCCAGCAGTCAGCAACAGGGTTGGGGCTCCTACGAGCAGTACGTC.

The V and J genes are TRBV19 and TRBJ2-3; D may be TRBD2 (6 bases). CDR1 LNHDA and CDR2 SQIVND come from the germline V gene (reference sequence). V was shortened by 3 bases and J by 1 base, with 11 bases between the two germline ends. The CDR3 sequence is 15 residues long. In DNA form, the CDR3 reads TGTGCCAGTAGTATCTTGGGACTCGGCACAGATACGCAGTATTTT. It yields the protein CASSILGLGTDTQYF.

About this clone itself: One end of the junction fails to match germline, which may point to a read error. J is TRBJ1-3 and V is TRBV9; a weak D match, TRBD1 (5 bases). The CDR3 totals 16 residues. CDR1 SGDLS and CDR2 YYNGEE come from the germline V gene. CDR3 sequence reads: CASSVVQGGDLASQAF. The CDR3 coding sequence is TGTGCCAGCAGCGTAGTTCAGGGAGGGGACCTCGCTTCACAGGCATTT.

The V gene is TRBV28, the J gene TRBJ1-1; possible D gene TRBD1, 5 bases. V lost 3 bases and J lost 2, with 10 bases in between. CDR3 length equals 14 residues. Germline values: CDR1 MDHEN, CDR2 SYDVKM. The CDR3 DNA is TGTGCCAGCAGTTTCAGTGACAGTAACACTGAAGCTTTCTTT. This sequence encodes CASSFSDSNTEAFF.

The chain joins TRBV6-2 or TRBV6-3 to TRBJ2-5; TRBD2 is a possible D gene (5 bases). CDR1 is MNHEY and CDR2 is SVGEGT in the germline V gene. This CDR3 region has 16 residues. The V end was cut by 3 bases, the J end by 0 bases, with 14 bases between. CDR3 sequence (DNA): TGTGCCAGCAGTTATGGAGGAAATCGGTACCAAGAGACCCAGTACTTC. This translates into CASSYGGNRYQETQYF.

The chain carries TRBV19 and TRBJ2-3, with TRBD2 matching over 7 bases. This CDR3 has 14 amino acids. Trimming removed 7 bases from V and 2 bases from J; junction bases left unmatched: 6. Germline V lookup: CDR1 LNHDA, CDR2 SQIVND (reference sequence). For the CDR3, the DNA is TGTGCCAGTACCCCTAGCGGATCCACAGATACGCAGTATTTT. Its translation: CASTPSGSTDTQYF.

This chain connects TRBV19 to TRBJ1-5, with D tentatively TRBD1 (6 bases). V was pared by 5 bases and J by 3 bases, with 26 bases between. The CDR3 is 19 amino acids. Germline V gene data show CDR1 as LNHDA and CDR2 as SQIVND (reference sequence). The chain's CDR3 is CASSPTSGQGPTINQPQHF. CDR3 in DNA: TGTGCCAGTAGTCCAACTTCGGGACAAGGACCCACCATCAATCAGCCCCAGCATTTT.

The V call is TRBV7-6, the J call TRBJ2-5; TRBD2 aligns across 8 bases. Germline V gene sequence: CDR1 SGHVS, CDR2 FNYEAQ. The CDR3 covers 16 residues. V was pared by 1 base and J by 1 base, with 5 bases of the junction left unmatched. Written as DNA, the CDR3 is TGTGCCAGCAGCTTAGAGATCGGGACTAGCCAAGAGACCCAGTACTTC. The encoded protein is CASSLEIGTSQETQYF.

This chain joins TRBV7-2 and TRBJ1-3; D not certain. The V gene's germline CDR1 is SGHTA and CDR2 FQGNSA. V shed 1 base and J shed 7 bases, with 8 bases lying between them. The CDR3 runs to 13 residues. As DNA, the CDR3 is TGTGCCAGCAGCTTAGAAGTTCGGAACACCATATATTTT. Translation: CASSLEVRNTIYF.

The V and J genes are TRBV6-4 and TRBJ2-1, with D perhaps TRBD2 (6 bases). The CDR3 totals 14 residues. Trimming removed 0 bases from V and 9 bases from J, with 12 bases in between. Germline values: CDR1 MRHNA, CDR2 SNTAGT. As DNA, the CDR3 is TGTGCCAGCAGTGACTCGAGTCTCGGGGGTGAGCAGTTCTTC. Its translation: CASSDSSLGGEQFF.

The J gene is TRBJ2-2, the V gene TRBV5-6; TRBD2 might be the D (7 bases). Trimming removed 4 bases from V and 2 bases from J, with 15 bases in between. Germline V CDR1 and CDR2: SGHDT, YYEEEE. CDR3 size: 16 residues. CDR3 sequence (DNA): TGTGCCAGCAGCCGCCCGAGGGGGGGAAACACCGGGGAGCTGTTTTTT. It is translated as CASSRPRGGNTGELFF.

The chain links TRBV7-8 to TRBJ2-5; D not resolved. The CDR3 extends over 14 amino acids. V was trimmed by 1 base and J by 1 base, leaving 7 bases between them. Germline V CDR1 and CDR2: SGHVS, FQNEAQ. CDR3 protein: CASSLGQVQETQYF. Here the CDR3 DNA reads TGTGCCAGCAGCTTAGGGCAGGTCCAAGAGACCCAGTACTTC.

This sequence joins TRBV5-1 and TRBJ2-3, with 8 bases that match TRBD1. V shed 5 bases and J 3 bases; nucleotides not matched to a gene: 5. Germline lookup yields CDR1 SGHRS and CDR2 YFSETQ. CDR3 size: 14 residues. CDR3 residues: CASRGQGATDTQYF. Written as DNA, the CDR3 is TGCGCCAGCAGGGGTCAGGGGGCAACAGATACGCAGTATTTT.

The V call is TRBV29-1, the J call TRBJ2-1, with a weak D call TRBD2 (7 bases). The CDR3 runs 15 residues. Per germline, CDR1 SQVTM and CDR2 ANQGSEA. Trimming removed 7 bases at V and 7 bases at J, with 23 bases between. The DNA of the CDR3 is TGCAGCGCGTGGGGGGGGCGAGGTAAAGGAAATGAGCAGTTCTTC. Translating gives CSAWGGRGKGNEQFF.

J is TRBJ2-3 and V is TRBV4-1; perhaps TRBD1 as D (5 bases). The V gene's germline CDR1 is MGHRA and CDR2 YSYEKL. The germline V and J ends were trimmed by 1 base and 5 bases, with 13 bases remaining between them. The CDR3 covers 15 residues. CDR3 sequence reads: CASSQVFLQGDTQYF. CDR3 DNA: TGCGCCAGCAGCCAAGTCTTTCTCCAGGGAGATACGCAGTATTTT.

The gene calls are TRBV12-2 and TRBJ2-1; no DNA check was done on the table's D call, TRBD2. TRBV12-2 is termed a pseudogene. The CDR3 has 18 amino acids. The CDR3 sequence: CASRLALRAKYPYNEQFF. The CDR3 DNA sequence: TGTGCAAGTCGCTTAGCGCTGAGGGCAAAGTATCCCTACAATGAGCAGTTCTTC.

The chain uses TRBV23-1 and TRBJ2-2; 11 bases are shared with TRBD2. TRBV23-1 is reported as an ORF; its role is uncertain. This CDR3 comprises 17 residues. The trim removed 6 bases at V and 2 bases at J, leaving 8 bases unmatched. CDR3 amino acids: CASRTRGTSGNTGELFF. The CDR3 DNA follows: TGCGCCAGCAGGACTAGAGGGACTAGCGGTAACACCGGGGAGCTGTTTTTT.

In this sample, this clone turned up a few times. V and J are TRBV24-1 and TRBJ1-6, with 7 bases matching TRBD1. This CDR3 contains 14 residues. The trim removed 2 bases at V and 9 bases at J, leaving 3 bases unmatched. CDR1 and CDR2 (germline): KGHDR, SFDVKD. CDR3 DNA: TGTGCCACCAGTGATTGGGGGGACAGTTCACCCCTCCACTTT. Translating it yields CATSDWGDSSPLHF.

This sequence joins TRBV7-2 and TRBJ1-2; maybe TRBD1 (6 bases). The germline V gene has CDR1 SGHTA and CDR2 FQGNSA. V gave up 5 bases and J gave up 2 bases, with 12 bases separating them. The CDR3 length is 14 residues. The CDR3 DNA reads as TGTGCCAGCAGCATCCGGGACACAAACTATGGCTACACCTTC. This gives the protein CASSIRDTNYGYTF.

The genes are TRBV6-5 and TRBJ1-4; D call uncertain. The CDR3 has 15 amino acids. CDR1 and CDR2 from the germline V gene are MNHEY and SVGAGI. V was pared by 6 bases and J by 10 bases, with 21 bases between. Written as DNA, the CDR3 is TGTGCCAGCAGAGCTTCGGCCGCACGGGTCGGAAAACTGTTTTTT. Residues: CASRASAARVGKLFF.

The V gene is TRBV2, the J gene TRBJ1-5; no firm D call. The CDR3 totals 14 residues. The germline CDR1 and CDR2 sequences are SNHLY and FYNNEI. Trimming stripped 4 bases from V and 1 base from J, with 8 bases between. The CDR3 nucleotides are TGTGCCAGCAGTGTAGACAACAGCAATCAGCCCCAGCATTTT. It translates to CASSVDNSNQPQHF.

This sequence joins TRBV7-2 and TRBJ1-3; maybe TRBD1 (6 bases). Germline CDR1 is SGHTA and CDR2 is FQGNSA. Trimming left V 5 bases short and J 4 bases short, with 18 bases between. There are 16 residues in the CDR3. The CDR3 region is CASSPWDTAYGNTIYF. The CDR3 DNA sequence: TGTGCCAGCAGCCCTTGGGACACAGCCTACGGAAACACCATATATTTT.

The chain couples TRBV29-1 to TRBJ2-5, with 8 bases lining up with TRBD1. The CDR3 loop spans 15 amino acids. The V gene end was trimmed by 4 bases and the J gene end by 4 bases; junction bases not matched to a gene: 11. Germline assignment: CDR1 SQVTM and CDR2 ANQGSEA. The CDR3 loop reads CSVAAGTGNGETQYF. Written as DNA, the CDR3 is TGCAGCGTTGCAGCAGGGACAGGCAACGGAGAGACCCAGTACTTC.

The genes are TRBV7-6 and TRBJ2-3; D is perhaps TRBD2 (6 bases). Trimming pared 2 bases from V and 0 bases from J, leaving 18 bases between. The V gene's germline CDR1 is SGHVS and CDR2 FNYEAQ. CDR3 length equals 18 residues. As DNA, the CDR3 is TGTGCCAGCAGCTTATACCCCGGTGGCGGGGTCAGCACAGATACGCAGTATTTT. It is translated as CASSLYPGGGVSTDTQYF.